These 2 T cell receptor gamma chains originate from one sample sequenced in a study of gamma delta lymphoproliferative disorders and STAT genes. Genomic DNA from isolated PBMCs served as the sequencing template. TCRdb re-called the multiplex PCR reads with CATT. The sample has several thousand gamma-chain clones; about 6.5% are singletons. The sequencing input was blood. Every receptor here comes from a human donor in good health.

This clone is medium-sized (0.01 to 0.1%) within its sample. This sample also contains other DNA sequences that code for the same CDR3. The J gene is TRGJ1 or TRGJ2, the V gene TRGV2. TCRdb lists no J gene, so it was determined here by aligning the DNA to germline. V trimming: 0 bases; J trimming: 6 bases; junction bases outside the gene matches: 5. Germline V gives CDR1 EGSNGY, CDR2 YDSYNSKV. The CDR3 spans 13 residues. For the CDR3, the DNA is TGTGCCACCTGGGACGGGCGTAGTTATAAGAAACTCTTT. It translates to CATWDGRSYKKLF.

This clone was detected ten times or more. The chain recombines TRGV8 with TRGJ1 or TRGJ2. TCRdb leaves out the J gene; it was filled in here by matching the DNA to germline. The CDR3 covers 13 residues. Germline values: CDR1 VENAVY, CDR2 YDSYNSRV. The V gene end was trimmed by 5 bases and the J gene end by 0 bases; junction bases not matched to a gene: 4. CDR3 DNA sequence: TGTGCCACCTGGGGACTGAATTATTATAAGAAACTCTTT. Translation: CATWGLNYYKKLF.